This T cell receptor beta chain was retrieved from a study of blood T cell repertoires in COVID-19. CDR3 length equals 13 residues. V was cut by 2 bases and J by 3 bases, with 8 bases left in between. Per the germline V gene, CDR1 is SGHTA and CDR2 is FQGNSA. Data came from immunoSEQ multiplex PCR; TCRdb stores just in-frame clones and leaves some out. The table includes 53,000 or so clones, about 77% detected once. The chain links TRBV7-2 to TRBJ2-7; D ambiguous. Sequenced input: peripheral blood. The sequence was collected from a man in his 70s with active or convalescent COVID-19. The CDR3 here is CASSLSTIYEQYF. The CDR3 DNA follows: TGTGCCAGCAGCTTATCTACGATCTACGAGCAGTACTTC. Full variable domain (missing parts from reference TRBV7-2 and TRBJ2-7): GAGVSQSPSNKVTEKGKDVELRCDPISGHTALYWYRQSLGQGLEFLIYFQGNSAPDKSGLPSDRFSAERTGGSVSTLTIQRTQQEDSAVYLCASSLSTIYEQYFGPGTRLTVT.